This TCR beta chain was captured by sequencing in a study of T cell changes during pregnancy in multiple sclerosis. Sequencing was performed with immunoSEQ multiplex PCR; in TCRdb, only in-frame clones are kept and a portion is missing. Among about 40,000 clones listed, around 93% were seen once. CDR1 and CDR2 from the germline V gene are ENHRY and SYGVKD. CDR3 size: 13 residues. The ends lost 6 bases at V and 1 base at J; junction bases unmatched: 2. The gene calls are TRBV10-3 and TRBJ2-5, with TRBD1 matching 7 bases. The TCR comes from a female donor with multiple sclerosis, enrolled in a pregnancy study. The sequencing here drew on CD4+ T cells from peripheral blood mononuclear cells, taken after pregnancy. The CDR3 loop is CAIRTGSQETQYF. CDR3 nucleotide sequence: TGTGCCATCAGGACAGGGTCCCAAGAGACCCAGTACTTC.